These 31 T cell receptor beta chains came from one sample sequenced in a study of graft-versus-host responses after intestinal transplantation. Antigen specificity for these receptors is unknown. The protocol was immunoSEQ multiplex PCR, while the TCRdb copy is restricted to in-frame clones and leaves out a portion. In the table there are approximately 99,000 clones, about nine tenths of which are singletons. The sequences come from unstimulated CD8+ T cells sorted from spleen or lymph node cells, collected before transplant. The receptors come from a human donor who was the organ donor for an intestinal transplant.

For this clone: The same CDR3 also results from other DNA sequences found in this sample. This sequence joins TRBV5-1 and TRBJ2-1, with a possible D match to TRBD2 (6 bases). Germline CDR1 SGHRS, CDR2 YFSETQ. V lost 0 bases, J lost 5 bases, and 18 bases lay in between. The CDR3 runs to 17 residues. The CDR3 DNA follows: TGCGCCAGCAGCTTGGGGTTTTGGGGGGTACAAAACAATGAGCAGTTCTTC. Translation: CASSLGFWGVQNNEQFF.

This clone was recorded a few times. The genes are TRBV30 and TRBJ1-1; no definite D call. Trimming stripped 2 bases from V and 4 bases from J, with 11 bases between. CDR1 GTSNPN and CDR2 SVGIG come from the germline V gene (reference sequence). This CDR3 comprises 13 residues. CDR3 DNA sequence: TGTGCCTGGAGTACTTTGTCGGTCACTGAAGCTTTCTTT. Protein product: CAWSTLSVTEAFF.

The chain employs TRBV13 and TRBJ2-7; D gene ambiguous. Trimming shortened V by 5 bases and J by 0 bases, and 14 bases separated the two germline ends. Germline CDR1 is PRHDT and CDR2 is FYEKMQ (reference sequence). This CDR3 has 15 amino acids. The DNA for the CDR3 is TGTGCCAGCAGCCAAAGCCCGAGGAGCTCCTACGAGCAGTACTTC. This encodes CASSQSPRSSYEQYF. Complete variable domain (other parts from reference TRBV13 and TRBJ2-7): AAGVIQSPRHLIKEKRETATLKCYPIPRHDTVYWYQQGPGQDPQFLISFYEKMQSDKGSIPDRFSAQQFSDYHSELNMSSLELGDSALYFCASSQSPRSSYEQYFGPGTRLTVT.

This chain uses TRBV28 with TRBJ2-5; no clear D. The DNA end is a closer match to TRBJ2-7, so the J assignment may be wrong. Germline lookup yields CDR1 MDHEN and CDR2 SYDVKM. This CDR3 is built from 11 residues. The CDR3 DNA reads as TGTGCCAGCAGTTTACCACCCGAGCAGTACTTC. Protein product: CASSLPPEQYF.

J is TRBJ1-1 and V is TRBV6-1, with a possible D match to TRBD1 (6 bases). Deletions cut 7 bases from V and 0 bases from J, with 15 bases between. The CDR3 has 15 residues. Germline V gene lookup returns CDR1 MNHNS and CDR2 SASEGT. In nucleotides, the CDR3 is TGTGCCAGCATGTGGACAGCCACTATGAACACTGAAGCTTTCTTT. As protein: CASMWTATMNTEAFF.

V and J are TRBV21-1 and TRBJ1-1; whether TRBD1, the table's D call, matches the DNA was not checked. TRBV21-1 is assigned pseudogene status. The CDR3 consists of 17 residues. CDR3 nucleotide sequence: TGTGCCAGCAGCAAGGGGGGACAGGGAAGAAACCTGCCTGAAGCTTTCTTT. Residues: CASSKGGQGRNLPEAFF.

V and J are TRBV7-9 and TRBJ2-1, with D tentatively TRBD1 (6 bases). The germline CDR1 and CDR2 sequences are SEHNR and FQNEAQ (reference sequence). CDR3 length equals 17 residues. V was clipped by 2 bases and J by 6 bases, with 20 bases between them. Here the CDR3 reads CASSLLTVSRGINEQFF. The CDR3 DNA is TGTGCCAGCAGCTTATTGACCGTTAGCAGGGGAATCAATGAGCAGTTCTTC.

Points on this clone: One end of the junction does not line up with germline, which may come from a read error. The chain is built from TRBV6-1 and TRBJ1-5; possibly TRBD1 for D (5 bases). From germline, CDR1 is MNHNS and CDR2 SASEGT. The CDR3 runs 15 residues. The CDR3 loop reads CSSSEAYRPNQPQHF. The CDR3 DNA reads as TGTTCCAGCAGTGAGGCGTACAGGCCTAATCAGCCCCAGCATTTT.

The chain couples TRBV7-9 to TRBJ2-7; tentatively, D is TRBD2 (6 bases). CDR3 length: 15 amino acids. Germline V gene sequence: CDR1 SEHNR, CDR2 FQNEAQ (reference sequence). The germline V and J ends were trimmed by 7 bases and 2 bases, with 18 bases remaining between them. The chain's CDR3 is CASTTFMGGTYEQYF. In DNA, the CDR3 is TGTGCCAGCACCACCTTTATGGGGGGAACCTACGAGCAGTACTTC. The full variable domain, completed using reference TRBV7-9 and TRBJ2-7, is DTGVSQNPRHKITKRGQNVTFRCDPISEHNRLYWYRQTLGQGPEFLTYFQNEAQLEKSRLLSDRFSAERPKGSFSTLEIQRTEQGDSAMYLCASTTFMGGTYEQYFGPGTRLTVT.

CDR3 in amino acids: CASSSTDSNQPQHF. For the CDR3, the DNA is TGTGCCAGCAGCTCTACAGATAGCAATCAGCCCCAGCATTTT. The V gene is TRBV6-1, the J gene TRBJ1-5; no definite D call. CDR3 length equals 14 residues. V lost 6 bases and J 0 bases, leaving 9 bases between the germline ends. Per germline, CDR1 MNHNS and CDR2 SASEGT.

The rearrangement uses TRBV27 and TRBJ2-1; 11 bases fit TRBD2. Germline trimming cut 6 bases from V and 4 bases from J; bases unmatched to any gene: 5. The CDR3 runs to 15 residues. Germline-derived CDR1 and CDR2 are MNHEY and SMNVEV (reference sequence). The DNA for the CDR3 is TGTGCCAGCAGCCTTACTAGCGGGGGATACAATGAGCAGTTCTTC. Protein: CASSLTSGGYNEQFF.

This clone occurred once. The chain combines TRBV10-1 with TRBJ2-5; weak D call: TRBD2 (6 bases). Judging by the DNA end, TRBJ2-7 fits better; the J call may be wrong. Germline V CDR1 and CDR2: WNHNN, SYGVQD (reference sequence). This CDR3 has 16 amino acids. The CDR3 protein is CASSESRGLTFYEQYF. DNA of the CDR3: TGCGCCAGCAGTGAGTCAAGGGGACTGACCTTTTACGAGCAGTACTTC.

CDR3 region: CASKGTANSYEQYF. The CDR3, as DNA: TGTGCCAGCAAAGGGACAGCAAATTCCTACGAGCAGTACTTC. The chain joins TRBV27 to TRBJ2-7, with 7 bases that match TRBD1. The V segment lost 7 bases and the J segment 1 base; nucleotides outside the gene matches: 7. CDR1 and CDR2 (germline): MNHEY, SMNVEV (reference sequence). The CDR3 consists of 14 residues.

The V call is TRBV30, the J call TRBJ2-1, with TRBD1 matching 9 bases. V lost 0 bases and J lost 12; bases outside the gene matches: 21. The CDR3 is 18 amino acids. Germline V lookup: CDR1 GTSNPN, CDR2 SVGIG (reference sequence). CDR3 nucleotide sequence: TGTGCCTGGAGTGTTTTTAGTTCTGGACAGGGGAGGGCCATGGGGCAGTTCTTC. Translation gives CAWSVFSSGQGRAMGQFF.

The chain employs TRBV6-5 and TRBJ1-1; D is uncertain. The CDR3 has 16 amino acids. Trimming removed 3 bases at V and 0 bases at J, with 14 bases between. Germline values: CDR1 MNHEY, CDR2 SVGAGI. The CDR3 sequence: CASSYAAGALNTEAFF. The CDR3 bases are TGTGCCAGCAGTTATGCTGCTGGAGCATTGAACACTGAAGCTTTCTTT.

The rearrangement joins TRBV7-8 to TRBJ2-1, with D uncertain. The CDR3 covers 14 residues. Germline V gives CDR1 SGHVS, CDR2 FQNEAQ. The ends were cut back, 2 bases at V and 1 base at J, with 6 bases in the middle. The CDR3 DNA reads as TGTGCCAGCAGCTTAATCCCATCCTACAATGAGCAGTTCTTC. This sequence encodes CASSLIPSYNEQFF.

This chain links TRBV5-1 with TRBJ2-1; 8 nucleotides match TRBD2. The CDR3 is 15 amino acids. Germline CDR1 and CDR2: SGHRS and YFSETQ. The V segment lost 1 base and the J segment 4 bases; nucleotides outside the gene matches: 4. This CDR3 reads CASSLFSGAYNEQFF. CDR3 nucleotides: TGCGCCAGCAGCTTGTTTAGCGGGGCGTACAATGAGCAGTTCTTC.

Concerning this clone: Mismatch with germline at one junction end may stem from a read error. CDR3 DNA sequence: TGTGCTAGCAGCCCCACTTCATCGCCCCAAGAGACCCAGTACTTC. Its translation: CASSPTSSPQETQYF. V is TRBV7-7 and J is TRBJ2-5; D is unresolved. CDR3 length: 15 amino acids. Germline CDR1 and CDR2: SSHAT and FNYEAQ (reference sequence).

V usage is TRBV10-3 and J usage is TRBJ2-2; maybe TRBD2 (6 bases). Germline loops: CDR1 ENHRY, CDR2 SYGVKD. The V and J ends lost 3 bases and 3 bases respectively, with 26 bases between them. There are 20 residues in the CDR3. CDR3 region: CAISDPLRRGTRAYTGELFF. CDR3 nucleotide sequence: TGTGCCATCAGTGACCCACTTAGACGGGGGACCAGGGCGTACACCGGGGAGCTGTTTTTT.

The V gene is TRBV6-1, the J gene TRBJ1-1, with 7 bases matching TRBD1. Per germline, CDR1 MNHNS and CDR2 SASEGT. Unmatched junction bases numbered 3, after V lost 5 bases and J lost 0 bases. The CDR3 runs 14 residues. The DNA of the CDR3 is TGTGCCAGCAGTCGACAGGGCATGAACACTGAAGCTTTCTTT. This encodes CASSRQGMNTEAFF.

The chain links TRBV2 to TRBJ1-1, with 7 bases fitting TRBD1. CDR1 and CDR2 from the germline V gene are SNHLY and FYNNEI. V lost 6 bases to trimming and J lost 3 bases; unmatched junction nucleotides: 13. CDR3 length: 16 residues. The CDR3, as DNA: TGTGCCAGCAGACCCTCTTGGGGCAGGGGGGACACTGAAGCTTTCTTT. Its protein product is CASRPSWGRGDTEAFF.

This clone was seen only once. The chain carries TRBV27 and TRBJ1-2; the D gene is possibly TRBD1 (5 bases). CDR1 is MNHEY and CDR2 is SMNVEV in the germline V gene (reference sequence). V was cut by 0 bases and J by 6 bases, with 14 bases left in between. This CDR3 spans 15 amino acids. Written as DNA, the CDR3 is TGTGCCAGCAGTTTATCGTTCCAGGGTAGAGATGGCTACACCTTC. Its translation is CASSLSFQGRDGYTF.

The chain carries TRBV30 and TRBJ2-1; the D gene is possibly TRBD1 (5 bases). Deletions cut 0 bases from V and 10 bases from J, with 10 bases between. The CDR3 covers 12 residues. CDR1 GTSNPN and CDR2 SVGIG come from the germline V gene (reference sequence). CDR3 nucleotide sequence: TGTGCCTGGAGTGTAGGCCCAGGGGAGCAGTTCTTC. It specifies CAWSVGPGEQFF.

The J gene is TRBJ1-4, the V gene TRBV7-8; perhaps TRBD1 as D (5 bases). The germline V and J ends were trimmed by 2 bases and 9 bases, with 16 bases remaining between them. Germline CDR1 reads SGHVS; CDR2 reads FQNEAQ. There are 15 residues in the CDR3. In DNA, the CDR3 is TGTGCCAGCAGCTTATCTTCCCAGGGAAGGAAAAAACTGTTTTTT. Encoded protein: CASSLSSQGRKKLFF. Together with reference TRBV7-8 and TRBJ1-4, the CDR3 gives the full variable domain: GAGVSQSPRYKVAKRGQDVALRCDPISGHVSLFWYQQALGQGPEFLTYFQNEAQLDKSGLPSDRFFAERPEGSVSTLKIQRTQQEDSAVYLCASSLSSQGRKKLFFGSGTQLSVL.

This clone was counted a few times. This rearrangement joins TRBV27 to TRBJ1-2, with D tentatively TRBD1 (5 bases). This CDR3 contains 14 residues. CDR1 and CDR2 (germline): MNHEY, SMNVEV (reference sequence). Trimming left V 2 bases short and J 4 bases short, with 11 bases between. CDR3 bases: TGTGCCAGCAGTTTAGCTCAGGGTGGCTATGGCTACACCTTC. It codes for CASSLAQGGYGYTF.

The chain carries TRBV5-1 and TRBJ2-7, with TRBD2 identical over 8 bases. J was trimmed by 3 bases and V by 0 bases; bases with no gene match: 8. The CDR3 sequence is 16 residues long. CDR1 is SGHRS, CDR2 YFSETQ, per germline. DNA for the CDR3: TGCGCCAGCAGCTTGGGGGCTTTTGGGACTAGCTACGAGCAGTACTTC. This translates into CASSLGAFGTSYEQYF.

The rearrangement joins TRBV28 to TRBJ2-1, with D possibly being TRBD2 (6 bases). CDR1 and CDR2 (germline): MDHEN, SYDVKM. V was cut by 2 bases and J by 8 bases, with 16 bases left in between. The CDR3 loop spans 15 amino acids. In nucleotides, the CDR3 is TGTGCCAGCAGTTTAACGGGTAGCGGTAGGGATGAGCAGTTCTTC. Encoded protein: CASSLTGSGRDEQFF.

V is TRBV2 and J is TRBJ2-3, with a weak D call TRBD1 (5 bases). The germline CDR1 and CDR2 sequences are SNHLY and FYNNEI. Trimming took 2 bases from V and 3 from J, leaving 12 bases between them. This CDR3 is built from 15 residues. The CDR3 here is CASSEWGRKTDTQYF. The DNA for the CDR3 is TGTGCCAGCAGTGAATGGGGCAGGAAGACAGATACGCAGTATTTT.

The V gene is TRBV7-2, the J gene TRBJ2-1; 9 bases fit TRBD2. The CDR3 length is 16 residues. Trimming at V came to 1 base and at J to 8 bases, leaving 9 bases not matched to a gene. Germline-derived CDR1 and CDR2 are SGHTA and FQGNSA. CDR3 nucleotides: TGTGCCAGCAGCTTAGGTTTAGCGGGGGTTTGGGATGAGCAGTTCTTC. Translated: CASSLGLAGVWDEQFF.

The J gene is TRBJ2-2, the V gene TRBV4-1; 10 nucleotides match TRBD1. The CDR3 consists of 16 residues. V lost 3 bases and J lost 3; bases outside the gene matches: 4. Germline CDR1 is MGHRA and CDR2 is YSYEKL. This chain's CDR3 is CASSHPGTGDTGELFF. CDR3 coding DNA: TGCGCCAGCAGCCACCCCGGGACAGGGGACACCGGGGAGCTGTTTTTT.

This rearrangement joins TRBV6-5 to TRBJ2-7; maybe TRBD1 (6 bases). The CDR3 totals 16 residues. Deletions cut 0 bases from V and 3 bases from J, with 15 bases between. Per the germline V gene, CDR1 is MNHEY and CDR2 is SVGAGI. CDR3 region: CASSYSSDRAYYEQYF. Here the CDR3 DNA reads TGTGCCAGCAGTTACTCGTCGGACAGAGCTTACTACGAGCAGTACTTC.